One T cell receptor beta chain is described in this entry. This sample was taken from a study of blood T cell repertoires in COVID-19. Study background: Sample material is recorded as cDNA or gDNA derived from T cells, B-cell-depleted T cells, or PBMCs.

Generated by immunoSEQ multiplex PCR, the TCRdb table keeps only in-frame clones and is missing some. The sample consists of hundreds of thousands of clones, roughly 89% of them appearing once. Germline CDR1 MNHEY, CDR2 SMNVEV (reference sequence). Trimming removed 1 base from V and 4 bases from J; junction bases left unmatched: 7. This CDR3 contains 15 residues. The clonotype comes from a woman aged 25 to 45 with active or convalescent COVID-19. Sequencing input: peripheral blood. The rearrangement joins TRBV27 to TRBJ2-7, with TRBD1 matching over 7 bases. CDR3 sequence reads: CASSLLAGGLYEQYF. The CDR3 DNA follows: TGTGCCAGCAGTTTATTGGCAGGGGGTTTGTACGAGCAGTACTTC.